Given below is one T cell receptor beta chain in context. Antigen specificity is unknown. This sample was included in a study of identical twins. Findings of the study overall: In drawing conclusions, the study used cross-sectional statistical analysis and did not follow the same donors. Weaker excess twin sharing was seen among beta out-of-frame sequences.

TCRdb reanalysed the 5' RACE reads using MiXCR and keeps one entry per CDR3 protein. This sample carries nearly 900,000 distinct CDR3 sequences, 9% to 15% of them seen once, and the ten largest clones take 1.5% to 2%. Germline V gene lookup returns CDR1 SGHAT and CDR2 FQNNGV. The CDR3 consists of 15 residues. The V segment lost 5 bases and the J segment 7 bases; nucleotides outside the gene matches: 10. This sample was shared with a second study, whose subject was yellow fever vaccine responses in identical twins.

The TCR was taken from a young woman in good health. The sample consisted of PBMCs. The chain has TRBV11-2 and TRBJ1-5; TRBD1 matches at 8 bases. The CDR3 reads CASSPGQGGVQPQHF. The CDR3 DNA is TGTGCCAGCAGCCCCGGACAGGGAGGGGTGCAGCCCCAGCATTTT.